Listed below are T cell receptor beta chains from one sample, sequenced in a study of OX40 agonist ivuxolimab in advanced cancers. TCRdb's copy holds only in-frame clones and misses some; the assay was immunoSEQ multiplex PCR. In the table there are over 20,000 clones, more than 70% of which are singletons. Sequences were derived from CD4+ or CD8+ T cells sorted from blood, sampled in a trial of the OX40 agonist ivuxolimab. Every receptor here comes from an adult with an advanced solid tumor such as melanoma, head and neck, liver or kidney cancer. CDR3s include the opening cysteine and the closing phenylalanine or tryptophan. A D gene is named only where the DNA matches it firmly. Clone size is given for some rows only: seen once, a few or many times, or a class if the clone is expanded.

abundance: .
j_gene: TRBJ2-4
v_gene: TRBV11-3
d_gene: .
CDR3nt: TGTGCCAGCAGCCCGGTGGAGGGTGGCATTCAGTACTTC
CDR3aa: CASSPVEGGIQYF

abundance: once
j_gene: TRBJ2-3
v_gene: TRBV6-5
d_gene: TRBD2
CDR3nt: TGTGCCAGCAGGGCCCTAGCGGGAATCGGTACGCAGTATTTT
CDR3aa: CASRALAGIGTQYF

abundance: .
j_gene: TRBJ2-4
v_gene: TRBV27
d_gene: TRBD1
CDR3nt: TGTGCCAGCAGTTCACAGGGGAACATTCAGTACTTC
CDR3aa: CASSSQGNIQYF

abundance: once
j_gene: TRBJ1-2
v_gene: TRBV7-8
d_gene: TRBD1
CDR3nt: TGTGCCAGCAGCCTAGGGACAGGAGGACACTATGGCTACACCTTC
CDR3aa: CASSLGTGGHYGYTF

abundance: .
j_gene: TRBJ2-4
v_gene: TRBV5-4
d_gene: .
CDR3nt: TGTGCCAGCAGCGATCTAGGAGGCCTCTTGAACAAAAACATTCAGTACTTC
CDR3aa: CASSDLGGLLNKNIQYF

abundance: .
j_gene: TRBJ2-3
v_gene: TRBV5-8
d_gene: TRBD1
CDR3nt: TGTGCCAGCACACTGACAGGGTGGGTCACAGATACGCAGTATTTT
CDR3aa: CASTLTGWVTDTQYF

abundance: .
j_gene: TRBJ2-5
v_gene: TRBV5-4
d_gene: TRBD2
CDR3nt: TGTGCCAGCAGCTTTGGGACTAGCGGGGGTTCGTACGAACACTTC
CDR3aa: CASSFGTSGGSYEHF

abundance: .
j_gene: TRBJ2-4
v_gene: TRBV13
d_gene: .
CDR3nt: TGTGCCAGCAGCAGGGATCTAGCCAAAAACATTCAGTACTTC
CDR3aa: CASSRDLAKNIQYF

abundance: once
j_gene: TRBJ1-5
v_gene: TRBV9
d_gene: .
CDR3nt: TGTGCCAGCAGCGCCCTAGGGGGGAGTCAGCCCCAGCATTTT
CDR3aa: CASSALGGSQPQHF

abundance: .
j_gene: TRBJ2-7
v_gene: TRBV10-3
d_gene: .
CDR3nt: TGTGCCATCCGCCCGGGGGACTCCTACGAGCAGTACTTC
CDR3aa: CAIRPGDSYEQYF

abundance: .
j_gene: TRBJ2-3
v_gene: TRBV7-9
d_gene: .
CDR3nt: TGTGCTAGTCCACGTCAGGGATTATCTAGCACAGATACGCAGTATTTT
CDR3aa: CASPRQGLSSTDTQYF

abundance: .
j_gene: TRBJ1-5
v_gene: TRBV5-6
d_gene: .
CDR3nt: TGTGCCAGCAGCCTTGGACTTCAGCCCCAGCATTTT
CDR3aa: CASSLGLQPQHF

abundance: .
j_gene: TRBJ2-2
v_gene: TRBV5-5
d_gene: .
CDR3nt: TGTGCCAGCAGCTTGGCCCGGGTTACCGGGGAGCTGTTTTTT
CDR3aa: CASSLARVTGELFF

abundance: few
j_gene: TRBJ2-5
v_gene: TRBV5-6
d_gene: .
CDR3nt: TGTGCCAGCAGCTTGGCCGCGGGCCGGAAGACCCAGTACTTC
CDR3aa: CASSLAAGRKTQYF

abundance: .
j_gene: TRBJ1-4
v_gene: TRBV4-3
d_gene: TRBD1
CDR3nt: TGCGCCAGCAGCCAAGATCAGGTCGGCGGGACAGGGGGGCTACAATTTGGAAAACTGTTTTTT
CDR3aa: CASSQDQVGGTGGLQFGKLFF

abundance: .
j_gene: TRBJ2-7
v_gene: TRBV4-3
d_gene: .
CDR3nt: TGCGCCAGCAGTCTCGCCCCGGGGTCCTACGAGCAGTACTTC
CDR3aa: CASSLAPGSYEQYF

abundance: .
j_gene: TRBJ2-2
v_gene: TRBV10-3
d_gene: TRBD1
CDR3nt: TGTGCCATCATGGGTACAGGGGGCGGCGGGGAGCTGTTTTTT
CDR3aa: CAIMGTGGGGELFF

abundance: .
j_gene: TRBJ2-3
v_gene: TRBV9
d_gene: TRBD2
CDR3nt: TGTGCCAGCAGCGTAGAGGATAGCGGGAGCACAGATACGCAGTATTTT
CDR3aa: CASSVEDSGSTDTQYF

abundance: .
j_gene: TRBJ2-3
v_gene: TRBV25-1
d_gene: .
CDR3nt: TGTGCCAGCAGTGTTGACAGTTCCACAGATACGCAGTATTTT
CDR3aa: CASSVDSSTDTQYF

abundance: .
j_gene: TRBJ2-2
v_gene: TRBV30
d_gene: .
CDR3nt: TGTGCCTGGTCCGGGAACACCGGGGAGCTGTTTTTT
CDR3aa: CAWSGNTGELFF

abundance: .
j_gene: TRBJ1-5
v_gene: TRBV11-2
d_gene: .
CDR3nt: TGTGCCAGCAGCTTAGATCTCAGTCAGCCCCAGCATTTT
CDR3aa: CASSLDLSQPQHF

abundance: .
j_gene: TRBJ2-1
v_gene: TRBV27
d_gene: .
CDR3nt: TGTGCCAGCGGGCTAGATATCACCTACAATGAGCAGTTCTTC
CDR3aa: CASGLDITYNEQFF

abundance: .
j_gene: TRBJ1-1
v_gene: TRBV4-2
d_gene: .
CDR3nt: TGTGCCAGCAGCCATCCGGGGACTGAAGCTTTCTTT
CDR3aa: CASSHPGTEAFF

abundance: .
j_gene: TRBJ2-7
v_gene: TRBV27
d_gene: .
CDR3nt: TGTGCCAGCAGTAACTACTATTCACCCTACGAGCAGTACTTC
CDR3aa: CASSNYYSPYEQYF

abundance: .
j_gene: TRBJ1-1
v_gene: TRBV11-2
d_gene: .
CDR3nt: TGTGCCAGCAGCCTAGGCGGGGATGAAGCTTTCTTT
CDR3aa: CASSLGGDEAFF

abundance: .
j_gene: TRBJ1-1
v_gene: TRBV27
d_gene: .
CDR3nt: TGTGCCAGCAGTTTATTAGTAAACACTGAAGCTTTCTTT
CDR3aa: CASSLLVNTEAFF

abundance: .
j_gene: TRBJ2-1
v_gene: TRBV27
d_gene: TRBD2
CDR3nt: TGTGCCAGCAGTTTAATGGCTAGCGGACCCTTCTCCTACAATGAGCAGTTCTTC
CDR3aa: CASSLMASGPFSYNEQFF

abundance: .
j_gene: TRBJ2-3
v_gene: TRBV9
d_gene: TRBD1
CDR3nt: TGTGCCAGCAGCGACGACAGGGCGGGCACAGATACGCAGTATTTT
CDR3aa: CASSDDRAGTDTQYF

abundance: .
j_gene: TRBJ1-1
v_gene: TRBV19
d_gene: .
CDR3nt: TGTGCCAGTAGTGTTTCGGCTGAAGCTTTCTTT
CDR3aa: CASSVSAEAFF

abundance: few
j_gene: TRBJ2-1
v_gene: TRBV4-1
d_gene: .
CDR3nt: TGCGCCAGCAGCCCGGGTTACAATGAGCAGTTCTTC
CDR3aa: CASSPGYNEQFF

abundance: .
j_gene: TRBJ2-1
v_gene: TRBV11-2
d_gene: .
CDR3nt: TGTGCCAGCAGCTTAGGCGGGCCTGAGCAGTTCTTC
CDR3aa: CASSLGGPEQFF

abundance: .
j_gene: TRBJ2-3
v_gene: TRBV19
d_gene: TRBD1
CDR3nt: TGTGCCAGTAGTCCGAGGGACAGCTTAGATACGCAGTATTTT
CDR3aa: CASSPRDSLDTQYF

abundance: .
j_gene: TRBJ2-7
v_gene: TRBV13
d_gene: .
CDR3nt: TGTGCCAGCAGCCGGGGGACAGCAGAGTTCTACGAGCAGTACTTC
CDR3aa: CASSRGTAEFYEQYF

abundance: .
j_gene: TRBJ1-2
v_gene: TRBV11-3
d_gene: .
CDR3nt: TGTGCCAGCAGCTTAGATCAGTGGGACCCTGACTATGGCTACACCTTC
CDR3aa: CASSLDQWDPDYGYTF

abundance: .
j_gene: TRBJ1-1
v_gene: TRBV27
d_gene: .
CDR3nt: TGTGCCAGCAGTTTTAGGGGCACTGAAGCTTTCTTT
CDR3aa: CASSFRGTEAFF

abundance: medium-sized
j_gene: TRBJ2-7
v_gene: TRBV9
d_gene: .
CDR3nt: TGTGCCAGCAGCGCAGCTGGGACGGGAAATGGGCCCTACGAGCAGTACTTC
CDR3aa: CASSAAGTGNGPYEQYF

abundance: .
j_gene: TRBJ2-6
v_gene: TRBV19
d_gene: TRBD1
CDR3nt: TGTGCCAGTAGTCCGACAGGGGCCTCCAACGTCCTGACTTTC
CDR3aa: CASSPTGASNVLTF

abundance: .
j_gene: TRBJ2-1
v_gene: TRBV27
d_gene: .
CDR3nt: TGTGCCAGCAGTTCGGTAGTGTCCTACAATGAGCAGTTCTTC
CDR3aa: CASSSVVSYNEQFF

abundance: .
j_gene: TRBJ2-1
v_gene: TRBV4-2
d_gene: TRBD1
CDR3nt: TGTGCCAGCAGCCATACCGACAGGGACAATGAGCAGTTCTTC
CDR3aa: CASSHTDRDNEQFF

abundance: few
j_gene: TRBJ1-5
v_gene: TRBV19
d_gene: .
CDR3nt: TGTGCCACCCTTCCGGGGGGGGATCAGCCCCAGCATTTT
CDR3aa: CATLPGGDQPQHF

abundance: .
j_gene: TRBJ1-2
v_gene: TRBV29-1
d_gene: .
CDR3nt: TGCAGCGGGATGTACACTAACTATGGCTACACCTTC
CDR3aa: CSGMYTNYGYTF

abundance: .
j_gene: TRBJ2-3
v_gene: TRBV4-3
d_gene: .
CDR3nt: TGCGCCAGCAGCCAAGATCAGGGCACAGATACGCAGTATTTT
CDR3aa: CASSQDQGTDTQYF